This TCR beta chain was captured by sequencing in a study of cytomegalovirus exposure and HLA in healthy donors. Study-level background: Unique TCRs from HLA-typed donors, 65 million to 85 million of them, were held in an early data release. For the approximately 430 genotyped donors, approximately 83% fell within the Caucasian-associated ancestry cluster. Regarding the study as a whole: Per a later analysis, HLA-associated TCR beta chains showed more clonal expansion than other, equally common TCR beta chains.

Notes on this clone: Its antigen is as yet unknown.

The study ran its PCR with 60 Vbeta and 13 Jbeta primers. TCRdb's copy holds only in-frame clones and misses some; the assay was immunoSEQ multiplex PCR. The sample contains about 190,000 clones, almost 80% of which appear only once. Germline CDR1 MNHNS, CDR2 SASEGT. The V end lost 5 bases, the J end lost 11 bases, and 18 bases lay between the germline ends. This CDR3 has 13 residues. Sample: PBMCs. The chain combines TRBV6-1 with TRBJ1-1; D is possibly TRBD1 (5 bases). This TCR was sampled from a woman between 18 and 30 years old in good health and CMV-seronegative. CDR3 DNA: TGTGCCAGCAGTACACCCTGGGGGGTTCTCGCTTTCTTT. Translating it yields CASSTPWGVLAFF.